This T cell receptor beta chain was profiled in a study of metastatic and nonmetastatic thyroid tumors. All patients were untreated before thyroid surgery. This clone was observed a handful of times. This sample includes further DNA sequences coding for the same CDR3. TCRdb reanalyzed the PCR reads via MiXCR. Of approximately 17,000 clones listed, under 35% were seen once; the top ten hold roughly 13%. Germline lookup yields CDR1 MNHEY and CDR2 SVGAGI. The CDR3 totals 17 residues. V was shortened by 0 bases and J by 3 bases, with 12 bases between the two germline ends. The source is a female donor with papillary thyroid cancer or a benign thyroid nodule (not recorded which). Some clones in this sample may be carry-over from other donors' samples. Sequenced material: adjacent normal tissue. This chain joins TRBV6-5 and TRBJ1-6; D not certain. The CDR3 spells CASSYSPQDHYNSPLHF. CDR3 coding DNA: TGTGCCAGCAGTTACTCCCCTCAGGACCACTATAATTCACCCCTCCACTTT.